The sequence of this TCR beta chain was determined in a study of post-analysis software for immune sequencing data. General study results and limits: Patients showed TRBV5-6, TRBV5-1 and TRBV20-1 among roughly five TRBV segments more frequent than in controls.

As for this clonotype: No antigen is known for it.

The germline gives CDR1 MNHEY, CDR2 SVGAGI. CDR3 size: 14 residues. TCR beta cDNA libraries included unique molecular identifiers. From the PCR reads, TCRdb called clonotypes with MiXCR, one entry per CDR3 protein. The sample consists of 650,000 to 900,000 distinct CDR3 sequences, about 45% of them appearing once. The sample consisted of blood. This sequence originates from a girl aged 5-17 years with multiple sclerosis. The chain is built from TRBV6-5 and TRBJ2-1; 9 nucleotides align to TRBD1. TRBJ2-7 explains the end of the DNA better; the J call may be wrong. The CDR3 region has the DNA TGTGCCAGCGCCCAGGACAGGGGTTACAATGAGCAGTACTTC. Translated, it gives CASAQDRGYNEQYF.